This T cell receptor (beta chain) came from a study of blood T cell repertoires in COVID-19. In the study overall: The origin of the acute and convalescent COVID-19 samples was the United States, Italy and Spain. From T cells, B-cell-depleted T cells, or PBMCs came the material, which was cDNA or gDNA.

V gave up 4 bases and J gave up 1 base, with 4 bases separating them. Germline assignment: CDR1 SEHNR and CDR2 FQNEAQ (reference sequence). The CDR3 consists of 12 residues. Authors' data handling: The assay estimated nucleated cells by amplifying reference gene primers. Clones were sequenced by immunoSEQ multiplex PCR, and TCRdb holds only the in-frame ones, with some missing. Clonal size and the V and J genes are those of that table, whereas D and trimming came from the DNA. Found here are 130,000 to 150,000 clones, roughly 80% of them singletons; the top ten hold about 38%. This sequence joins TRBV7-9 and TRBJ1-1; D call uncertain. Sequencing was done on a sample of peripheral blood. The TCR originated in a human donor in a cohort sampled during active COVID-19. CDR3 sequence: CASSSRNTEAFF. The CDR3 DNA is TGTGCCAGCAGCTCGAGGAACACTGAAGCTTTCTTT. Looking up the rest from reference TRBV7-9 and TRBJ1-1 gives the full variable domain: DTGVSQNPRHKITKRGQNVTFRCDPISEHNRLYWYRQTLGQGPEFLTYFQNEAQLEKSRLLSDRFSAERPKGSFSTLEIQRTEQGDSAMYLCASSSRNTEAFFGQGTRLTVV.